The 21 T cell receptor beta chains below were found in one sample sequenced in a study of blood T cell repertoires in COVID-19. TCRdb's copy holds only in-frame clones and misses some; the assay was immunoSEQ multiplex PCR. The repertoire holds 150,000 to 200,000 clones, with over 85% as singletons. The sequenced sample was peripheral blood. The source of these receptors is a man aged 60-69 years with active or convalescent COVID-19.

This chain joins TRBV15 and TRBJ2-5, with TRBD2 identical over 7 bases. Germline values: CDR1 LNHNV, CDR2 YYDKDF (reference sequence). The CDR3 length is 15 residues. V lost 0 bases, J lost 1 base, and 2 bases stayed unmatched. The CDR3: CATSRDGGGQETQYF. CDR3 nucleotide sequence: TGTGCCACCAGCAGAGATGGGGGGGGCCAAGAGACCCAGTACTTC.

The rearrangement joins TRBV27 to TRBJ2-3; 10 bases are shared with TRBD2. The germline gives CDR1 MNHEY, CDR2 SMNVEV (reference sequence). Trimming took 5 bases from V and 3 from J; bases not matched to a gene: 5. The CDR3 runs to 15 residues. Here the CDR3 reads CASSDLAGVTDTQYF. In DNA form, the CDR3 reads TGTGCCAGCAGTGACCTAGCGGGAGTAACAGATACGCAGTATTTT.

This chain uses TRBV3-1 (or the pseudogene TRBV3-2) with TRBJ1-4, with D possibly TRBD1 on 5 matching bases. The ends were cut back, 3 bases at V and 0 bases at J, with 11 bases in the middle. This CDR3 comprises 16 residues. CDR1 is LGHDT and CDR2 is YNNKEL in the germline V gene (reference sequence). The CDR3 nucleotides read TGTGCCAGCAGCCAGGGGATCAGGGCAACTAATGAAAAACTGTTTTTT. Translated, it gives CASSQGIRATNEKLFF.

The chain employs TRBV28 and TRBJ1-5, with 11 bases aligning to TRBD1. The CDR3 consists of 14 residues. Germline-derived CDR1 and CDR2 are MDHEN and SYDVKM. The V segment lost 7 bases and the J segment 6 bases; nucleotides outside the gene matches: 5. In nucleotides, the CDR3 is TGTGCCAGCACGGGACAGGGGGTGGGTCAGCCCCAGCATTTT. Its protein is CASTGQGVGQPQHF.

The chain couples TRBV19 to TRBJ1-2; D unresolved. The ends were cut back, 3 bases at V and 4 bases at J, with 12 bases in the middle. The CDR3 loop spans 14 amino acids. Germline loops: CDR1 LNHDA, CDR2 SQIVND (reference sequence). CDR3 sequence: CASSMIQDFYGYTF. The CDR3, as DNA: TGTGCCAGTAGTATGATCCAGGACTTCTATGGCTACACCTTC.

The table lists this clone with a few counts. V gene TRBV9 combines with J gene TRBJ2-1, with 12 bases fitting TRBD2. Trimming removed 0 bases from V and 8 bases from J; junction bases left unmatched: 3. CDR3 length equals 15 residues. Germline V gene sequence: CDR1 SGDLS, CDR2 YYNGEE. CDR3 region: CASSVELAGGDEQFF. DNA of the CDR3: TGTGCCAGCAGCGTAGAACTAGCGGGAGGCGATGAGCAGTTCTTC.

The V call is TRBV5-1, the J call TRBJ2-5; 10 bases line up with TRBD1. Germline V gene lookup returns CDR1 SGHRS and CDR2 YFSETQ. With 2 bases clipped from V and 4 bases from J, the junction kept 8 bases outside the gene matches. CDR3 length equals 16 residues. The chain's CDR3 is CASSFGIRTGGETQYF. DNA for the CDR3: TGCGCCAGCAGCTTTGGAATTAGGACAGGGGGAGAGACCCAGTACTTC. Supplemented by reference TRBV5-1 and TRBJ2-5, the full variable domain reads KAGVTQTPRYLIKTRGQQVTLSCSPISGHRSVSWYQQTPGQGLQFLFEYFSETQRNKGNFPGRFSGRQFSNSRSEMNVSTLELGDSALYLCASSFGIRTGGETQYFGPGTRLLVL.

This clone appeared once. Its ends do not fully match the called genes, so a read error is possible. The chain uses TRBV3-1 (or the pseudogene TRBV3-2) and TRBJ2-3; TRBD2 agrees at 7 bases. The CDR3 runs 14 residues. Germline V gives CDR1 LGHDT, CDR2 YNNKEL (reference sequence). CDR3 amino acids: CASSQGPLAEEGHF. The DNA of the CDR3 is TGTGCCAGCAGCCAAGGCCCTCTAGCGGAGGAGGGGCATTTT.

The chain recombines TRBV28 with TRBJ2-1, with TRBD1 as a possible D gene (5 bases). CDR3 size: 15 residues. V was cut by 5 bases and J by 2 bases, with 13 bases left in between. CDR1 and CDR2 from the germline V gene are MDHEN and SYDVKM. The chain's CDR3 is CASSLRQSAYNEQFF. The CDR3 DNA is TGTGCCAGCAGTCTTCGACAGTCAGCCTACAATGAGCAGTTCTTC.

In DNA, the CDR3 is TGTGCCAGCAACAGGCTGAACACTGAAGCTTTCTTT. It specifies CASNRLNTEAFF. The V gene is TRBV2, the J gene TRBJ1-1; weak D call: TRBD1 (5 bases). Germline V CDR1 and CDR2: SNHLY, FYNNEI. V was pared by 7 bases and J by 0 bases, with 6 bases between. This CDR3 has 12 residues.

J is TRBJ2-1 and V is TRBV10-1, with 7 bases fitting TRBD2. With V trimmed by 3 bases and J by 0 bases, 2 bases remained unmatched. The length of the CDR3 is 15 residues. From germline, CDR1 is WNHNN and CDR2 SYGVQD (reference sequence). Here the CDR3 DNA reads TGCGCCAGCAGTGATGGCGGGAGCTCCTACAATGAGCAGTTCTTC. It translates to CASSDGGSSYNEQFF.

This clone showed up just once. This sequence joins TRBV7-2 and TRBJ2-5; no definite D call. Trimming cost V 0 bases and J 5 bases, with 4 bases left between them. This CDR3 region has 12 residues. CDR1 SGHTA and CDR2 FQGNSA come from the germline V gene. In DNA, the CDR3 is TGTGCCAGCAGCTTAGCGCGGGAGACCCAGTACTTC. It is translated as CASSLARETQYF.

This clone has just one count. One junction end disagrees with the germline gene, perhaps due to a read error. The chain uses TRBV3-1 (or the pseudogene TRBV3-2) and TRBJ2-2, with 16 bases fitting TRBD2. Per the germline V gene, CDR1 is LGHDT and CDR2 is YNNKEL (reference sequence). This CDR3 has 19 amino acids. The CDR3: CASSHPGTSGGVNTGKLFF. CDR3 nucleotides: TGTGCCAGCAGCCACCCCGGGACTAGCGGGGGGGTGAACACCGGGAAGCTGTTTTTT.

The chain is built from TRBV27 and TRBJ1-6; a possible D gene is TRBD1 (6 bases). The CDR3 is made up of 16 amino acids. Germline V CDR1 and CDR2: MNHEY, SMNVEV (reference sequence). V shed 6 bases and J shed 1 base, with 13 bases lying between them. DNA of the CDR3: TGTGCCAGCAGCCTCACCAGGGGATCCTATAATTCACCCCTCCACTTT. Protein: CASSLTRGSYNSPLHF.

This chain uses TRBV19 with TRBJ2-3; D not resolved. Per germline, CDR1 LNHDA and CDR2 SQIVND (reference sequence). The CDR3 consists of 14 residues. The germline V and J ends were trimmed by 4 bases and 0 bases, with 8 bases remaining between them. The CDR3 coding sequence is TGTGCCAGTAGTACGTCAGTTAGCACAGATACGCAGTATTTT. It codes for CASSTSVSTDTQYF.

The chain has TRBV5-4 and TRBJ2-2; D possibly corresponds to TRBD2 (6 bases). Germline V CDR1 and CDR2: SGHNT, YYREEE (reference sequence). Deletions cut 3 bases from V and 1 base from J, with 10 bases between. The CDR3 extends over 15 amino acids. CDR3 loop: CASSSGLMNTGELFF. The CDR3 DNA reads TGTGCCAGCAGCTCGGGACTCATGAACACCGGGGAGCTGTTTTTT.

This sequence joins TRBV19 and TRBJ1-2; 7 bases are a match to TRBD1. The CDR3 runs 15 residues. J lost 6 bases, V lost 1 base, and 8 bases had no gene match. Per the germline V gene, CDR1 is LNHDA and CDR2 is SQIVND (reference sequence). The CDR3 loop reads CASSIATQGENGYTF. Written as DNA, the CDR3 is TGTGCCAGTAGTATAGCGACTCAGGGGGAGAATGGCTACACCTTC.

The chain is built from TRBV11-1 and TRBJ2-3; the D gene is possibly TRBD1 (6 bases). V was cut by 3 bases and J by 0 bases, with 10 bases left in between. The germline V gene encodes CDR1 SGHAT and CDR2 FQDESV (reference sequence). The CDR3 is made up of 15 amino acids. The CDR3 bases are TGTGCCAGCAGCTTCTCAGGGGTGAGCACAGATACGCAGTATTTT. Translated, it gives CASSFSGVSTDTQYF.

This chain links TRBV27 with TRBJ1-4; 7 bases line up with TRBD1. CDR1 and CDR2 (germline): MNHEY, SMNVEV (reference sequence). Trimming cost V 4 bases and J 4 bases; bases outside gene matches: 3. The CDR3 is made up of 14 amino acids. The chain's CDR3 is CASSSGQYNEKLFF. The DNA of the CDR3 is TGTGCCAGCAGTTCGGGACAGTATAATGAAAAACTGTTTTTT.

The rearrangement joins TRBV12-5 to TRBJ1-1; D uncertain. Germline CDR1 is LGHNT and CDR2 is FRNRAP. CDR3 length: 17 residues. V lost 7 bases, J lost 0 bases, and 21 bases lay in between. The CDR3 spells CASASAGNSIMNTEAFF. Written as DNA, the CDR3 is TGTGCTAGTGCTTCTGCGGGGAATTCAATCATGAACACTGAAGCTTTCTTT.

This clone was seen only a few times. The rearrangement uses TRBV5-8 and TRBJ1-1; D is unclear. Germline CDR1 SGHTS, CDR2 YDEGEE. The V end was cut by 2 bases, the J end by 0 bases, with 11 bases between. The CDR3 totals 15 residues. The CDR3 nucleotides read TGTGCCAGCAGCTTCCTCAGCGAAATGAACACTGAAGCTTTCTTT. Protein: CASSFLSEMNTEAFF.